These 26 T cell receptor beta chains were sequenced from one sample in a study of response to subunit inactivated influenza vaccine (dated by TCRdb to between 2018 and 2020). Library preparation used RT-PCR. Sequencing instrument: Illumina HiSeq 2500. In-frame beta chains were kept once TCRdb had trimmed the public reads at Q25 with fastp and called clones with MiXCR. Duplicate CDR3 protein sequences are folded into a single record with the most common DNA and genes. Counted in this sample were 500,000 to 600,000 distinct CDR3 sequences; around 11% of them appeared once. The ten largest clones represent 10% of the sample. The starting material was PBMCs from blood, obtained on the day of vaccination. These TCRs come from a man aged 45-60 years who received an inactivated influenza vaccine. Donor details come from another sample of the same person, matched by shared clones.

V gene TRBV7-8 combines with J gene TRBJ2-1, with 10 bases lining up with TRBD2. The V gene end was trimmed by 5 bases and the J gene end by 16 bases; junction bases not matched to a gene: 11. Germline-derived CDR1 and CDR2 are SGHVS and FQNEAQ. CDR3 length: 13 residues. The CDR3 bases are TGTGCCAGCAGCCCAGTTATAGCGGGAGGCGCCTTCTTC. It is translated as CASSPVIAGGAFF.

This clonotype was counted only a few times. The rearrangement uses TRBV12-3 or TRBV12-4 and TRBJ2-7; 14 bases match TRBD2. V was pared by 6 bases and J by 6 bases, with 7 bases of the junction left unmatched. The length of the CDR3 is 15 residues. CDR3: CASSPTSGRAREQYF. The DNA of the CDR3 is TGTGCCAGCAGCCCGACTAGCGGGAGGGCTCGCGAGCAGTACTTC.

V gene TRBV11-2 combines with J gene TRBJ2-3, with 9 bases matching TRBD2. This CDR3 spans 17 amino acids. The trim removed 2 bases at V and 1 base at J, leaving 7 bases unmatched. Looked up from germline, CDR1 is SGHAT and CDR2 is FQNNGV. This CDR3 is CASSLYSAGGGTDTQYF. As DNA, the CDR3 is TGTGCCAGCAGCTTATATTCGGCGGGAGGGGGCACAGATACGCAGTATTTT.

This rearrangement joins TRBV6-2 or TRBV6-3 to TRBJ2-1; 8 positions agree with TRBD2. V shed 2 bases, J shed 0 bases, and the junction held 12 bases outside the gene matches. Per germline, CDR1 MNHEY and CDR2 SVGEGT. This CDR3 is built from 19 residues. CDR3 region: CASSYRIKRGPSSYNEQFF. The CDR3 DNA reads TGTGCCAGCAGTTACCGAATTAAGCGGGGGCCGAGCTCCTACAATGAGCAGTTCTTC.

This clonotype was counted only a few times. The V and J genes are TRBV4-3 and TRBJ1-2; TRBD1 matches 8 bases. Trimming removed 0 bases from V and 8 bases from J; junction bases left unmatched: 5. This CDR3 region has 14 residues. The germline V gene has CDR1 LGHNA and CDR2 YSLEER. CDR3 nucleotide sequence: TGCGCCAGCAGCCAAGACTCGACAGGGGTCGGCTACACCTTC. Protein product: CASSQDSTGVGYTF.

This clonotype was counted only a few times. V gene TRBV4-3 combines with J gene TRBJ2-2; 7 bases fit TRBD2. The CDR3 contains 17 residues. V shed 0 bases and J 2 bases; nucleotides not matched to a gene: 6. Germline CDR1 is LGHNA and CDR2 is YSLEER. The CDR3 sequence: CASSQDPERGNTGELFF. The CDR3 DNA reads as TGCGCCAGCAGCCAAGATCCTGAGCGGGGTAACACCGGGGAGCTGTTTTTT.

Many counts were recorded for this clonotype. The J gene is TRBJ1-5, the V gene TRBV7-8; D ambiguous. Trimming cost V 5 bases and J 1 base, with 15 bases left between them. Germline values: CDR1 SGHVS, CDR2 FQNEAQ. This CDR3 contains 16 residues. The chain's CDR3 is CASSRSRVMSNQPQHF. The CDR3 region has the DNA TGTGCCAGCAGCCGTAGCCGAGTTATGAGCAATCAGCCCCAGCATTTT.

The table lists this clonotype with a few counts. The CDR3 DNA sequence: TGTGCCAGCAGTTCAGGGCCGCAATCCTACAATGAGCAGTTCTTC. Protein product: CASSSGPQSYNEQFF. This chain connects TRBV5-5 to TRBJ2-1; D might be TRBD1 (5 bases). With 5 bases removed from V and 1 base from J, the gap between germline ends came to 13 bases. CDR3 length: 15 amino acids. Germline loops: CDR1 SGHKS, CDR2 YYEKEE (reference sequence).

V usage is TRBV12-3 or TRBV12-4 and J usage is TRBJ2-3; TRBD1 aligns across 7 bases. V was clipped by 5 bases and J by 4 bases; unmatched bases: 6. The CDR3 is 14 residues long. The CDR3 sequence is CASSRQGAPDTQYF. The CDR3 DNA reads as TGTGCCAGCAGTCGACAGGGCGCGCCAGATACGCAGTATTTT.

Written as DNA, the CDR3 is TGTGCCAGCAGCCAACCCCTTAGCACGCAGTATTTT. Its protein product is CASSQPLSTQYF. This chain connects TRBV14 to TRBJ2-3; D is unresolved. CDR3 length equals 12 residues. V shed 2 bases and J shed 9 bases, with 9 bases lying between them. Germline CDR1 SGHDN, CDR2 FVKESK. Supplemented by reference TRBV14 and TRBJ2-3, the full variable domain reads EAGVTQFPSHSVIEKGQTVTLRCDPISGHDNLYWYRRVMGKEIKFLLHFVKESKQDESGMPNNRFLAERTGGTYSTLKVQPAELEDSGVYFCASSQPLSTQYFGPGTRLTVL.

This clonotype has a handful of counts. The J gene is TRBJ2-4, the V gene TRBV11-2; 15 nucleotides match TRBD2. The CDR3 is 20 residues long. The V segment lost 2 bases and the J segment 0 bases; nucleotides outside the gene matches: 8. Germline lookup yields CDR1 SGHAT and CDR2 FQNNGV. The chain's CDR3 is CASSLLTGTSGGLAKNIQYF. Written as DNA, the CDR3 is TGTGCCAGCAGCTTACTCACCGGGACTAGCGGGGGGCTAGCCAAAAACATTCAGTACTTC.

This clonotype occurred a few times. This sequence joins TRBV5-1 and TRBJ2-1; 7 bases fit TRBD1. Trimming took 0 bases from V and 6 from J; bases not matched to a gene: 12. The CDR3 has 17 residues. Germline V gene data show CDR1 as SGHRS and CDR2 as YFSETQ. The CDR3 region is CASSLALTGAAFNEQFF. The CDR3 coding sequence is TGCGCCAGCAGCTTGGCTCTAACAGGGGCCGCCTTCAATGAGCAGTTCTTC.

This chain links TRBV12-3 or TRBV12-4 with TRBJ2-7; TRBD1 matches 9 bases. V shed 7 bases and J 1 base; nucleotides not matched to a gene: 8. This CDR3 region has 15 residues. In nucleotides, the CDR3 is TGTGCCAGCACCGCACTGGGGACAGGGTCCTACGAGCAGTACTTC. Translating it yields CASTALGTGSYEQYF.

The rearrangement joins TRBV27 to TRBJ2-7; 8 bases align to TRBD2. CDR3 length: 15 amino acids. Looked up from germline, CDR1 is MNHEY and CDR2 is SMNVEV (reference sequence). Germline trimming cut 1 base from V and 5 bases from J; bases unmatched to any gene: 7. The CDR3 bases are TGTGCCAGCAGTTTATTCTTTAGCGGGAACAACGAGCAGTACTTC. Its translation: CASSLFFSGNNEQYF.

This clonotype was found a few times. The chain has TRBV30 and TRBJ1-5; a weak D match, TRBD1 (5 bases). V was shortened by 2 bases and J by 4 bases, with 9 bases between the two germline ends. The V gene's germline CDR1 is GTSNPN and CDR2 SVGIG (reference sequence). The CDR3 has 13 amino acids. The CDR3 protein is CAWSIGANQPQHF. Written as DNA, the CDR3 is TGTGCCTGGAGTATTGGGGCTAATCAGCCCCAGCATTTT.

There are many counts of this clonotype. The chain combines TRBV6-1 with TRBJ2-7; the D gene could be TRBD1 or TRBD2 (5 bases each). From germline, CDR1 is MNHNS and CDR2 SASEGT. The CDR3 runs to 14 residues. Trimming stripped 0 bases from V and 7 bases from J, with 13 bases between. The CDR3 reads CASSEAPGQAEQYF. The CDR3 DNA sequence: TGTGCCAGCAGTGAAGCGCCGGGGCAGGCTGAGCAGTACTTC.

This clonotype was seen at least ten times. This sequence joins TRBV15 and TRBJ2-5; a possible D gene is TRBD1 (5 bases). The CDR3 length is 15 residues. Germline loops: CDR1 LNHNV, CDR2 YYDKDF (reference sequence). Deletions cut 0 bases from V and 1 base from J, with 9 bases between. The CDR3, as DNA: TGTGCCACCAGCAGAGATCCAGGGTTCCAAGAGACCCAGTACTTC. The encoded protein is CATSRDPGFQETQYF.

This clonotype was detected only a few times. The chain combines TRBV4-3 with TRBJ2-3; a weak D match, TRBD1 (6 bases). Germline CDR1 LGHNA, CDR2 YSLEER. This CDR3 region has 17 residues. V was clipped by 0 bases and J by 2 bases, with 15 bases between them. CDR3 loop: CASSQDYRDPVTDTQYF. The CDR3 nucleotides read TGCGCCAGCAGCCAAGACTACAGGGACCCTGTCACAGATACGCAGTATTTT.

This clonotype was detected a few times. The chain links TRBV20-1 to TRBJ1-1; no firm D call. Trimming removed 0 bases from V and 1 base from J, with 21 bases in between. In germline, CDR1 is DFQATT, CDR2 SNEGSKA (reference sequence). This CDR3 comprises 18 residues. In DNA, the CDR3 is TGCAGTGCTAGAGAGTGGGGATACGGAGGGTCGGGGAACACTGAAGCTTTCTTT. This gives the protein CSAREWGYGGSGNTEAFF.

The chain links TRBV5-1 to TRBJ2-3, with D possibly being TRBD1 or TRBD2 (5 bases each). Germline V gives CDR1 SGHRS, CDR2 YFSETQ. This CDR3 region has 14 residues. V was clipped by 5 bases and J by 2 bases, with 12 bases between them. For the CDR3, the DNA is TGCGCCAGCAGGCAAGGGACGGTCACAGATACGCAGTATTTT. Its translation: CASRQGTVTDTQYF.

The rearrangement uses TRBV20-1 and TRBJ1-5; D possibly corresponds to TRBD1 (6 bases). Looked up from germline, CDR1 is DFQATT and CDR2 is SNEGSKA (reference sequence). Trimming took off 0 bases at V and 3 bases at J, with 9 bases between the two ends. The CDR3 consists of 14 residues. CDR3 DNA: TGCAGTGCTAGAGATGGACAGAACAATCAGCCCCAGCATTTT. Translated: CSARDGQNNQPQHF.

This clonotype was picked up a small number of times. J is TRBJ2-3 and V is TRBV3-1, with TRBD2 matching 8 bases. The CDR3 has 16 amino acids. J gave up 3 bases and V 2 bases, and 7 bases lay outside the gene matches. The germline V gene has CDR1 LGHDT and CDR2 YNNKEL (reference sequence). The CDR3 DNA reads TGTGCCAGCAGCCAATCGGGCGGGGGGCAGACAGATACGCAGTATTTT. Encoded protein: CASSQSGGGQTDTQYF.

In this sample, this clonotype turned up a few times. This chain joins TRBV7-8 and TRBJ2-1; the D is unclear. The germline V gene encodes CDR1 SGHVS and CDR2 FQNEAQ. CDR3 length equals 12 residues. Trimming left V 5 bases short and J 8 bases short, with 10 bases between. DNA of the CDR3: TGTGCCAGCAGCCCACGCGTCTATGAGCAGTTCTTC. The encoded protein is CASSPRVYEQFF.

This clonotype showed up just a few times. The J gene is TRBJ1-5, the V gene TRBV12-3 or TRBV12-4; D is possibly TRBD1 (6 bases). The CDR3 sequence is 15 residues long. Trimming removed 6 bases at V and 1 base at J, with 13 bases between. The CDR3 is CASRKDSFSNQPQHF. The CDR3 region has the DNA TGTGCCAGCAGGAAGGACAGTTTCAGCAATCAGCCCCAGCATTTT.

The chain uses TRBV20-1 and TRBJ2-3; a weak D match, TRBD2 (6 bases). V dropped 3 bases and J dropped 2 bases, with 15 bases sitting between them. CDR3 length: 15 residues. CDR1 and CDR2 (germline): DFQATT, SNEGSKA (reference sequence). The CDR3 coding sequence is TGCAGTGCTAGCCGGGCTAGCGCGTTCACAGATACGCAGTATTTT. Protein product: CSASRASAFTDTQYF.

This clonotype turned up a few times. The rearrangement joins TRBV4-1 to TRBJ2-7, with D uncertain. V was pared by 0 bases and J by 6 bases, with 18 bases between. The germline V gene encodes CDR1 MGHRA and CDR2 YSYEKL. The CDR3 totals 16 residues. In DNA, the CDR3 is TGCGCCAGCAGCCAAGACGAAGGCACAGTATTTAGCGAGCAGTACTTC. Its translation: CASSQDEGTVFSEQYF.